The clone carrying this TCR beta chain has a handful of counts. What it recognizes is unknown. TCRbeta library construction was performed incorporating unique molecular identifiers. In TCRdb, the PCR reads were re-called with MiXCR into one record per CDR3 protein. The sample yields about 120,000 distinct CDR3 sequences, roughly 24% seen once. These data come from a study of T-cell reconstitution after alpha-beta-depleted transplantation in children. The CDR3 contains 13 residues. Losses at the gene ends were 1 base for V and 10 bases for J; bases not matched to a gene: 3. Findings of the study overall: T cells produced anew were the main source of T-cell counts and diversity one year after transplant. The study reportedly traced alpha-beta T cells about two months after transplant to several hundred expanded graft clones. Elevated TCRbeta diversity at day 60 was traced, in some patients, to surviving recipient T cells and thymic progenitors.

This TCR was sampled from a male patient under 10 years old who had a stem cell transplant for chronic granulomatous disease, so the T cells may come from the graft donor. This chain links TRBV12-3 or TRBV12-4 with TRBJ2-7; TRBD2 matches 11 bases. The source was PBMCs, mostly from graft donor cells, collected 180 days after TCRalphabeta/CD19-depleted stem cell transplant. The CDR3 protein is CASSLGLAGGQYF. CDR3 in DNA: TGTGCCAGCAGTTTAGGGCTAGCGGGAGGCCAGTACTTC.